These T cell receptor beta chains were read from a single sample in a study of blood T cell repertoires in COVID-19. Profiling relied on immunoSEQ multiplex PCR, and the TCRdb table lists in-frame clones only, not all of them. The sample records approximately 210,000 clones, approximately 80% being singletons. Material: PBMCs or T cells enriched from blood (not recorded which). Every receptor here comes from a man aged 35 to 55 who had recovered from COVID-19. Each CDR3 is given with its conserved first and last residue. D genes are given only for firm matches. Not all rows give a size; the values are once, few, many and, for expanded clones, a class.

-,-,TRBV7-8,TRBJ2-7,15,CASSLAHGLSYEQYF,TGTGCCAGCAGCTTAGCGCACGGACTCTCGTACGAGCAGTACTTC
TRBD2,few,TRBV3-1/TRBV3-2,TRBJ2-2,17,CASSPSPSGDYTGELFF,TGTGCCAGCAGCCCAAGCCCTAGCGGGGACTACACCGGGGAGCTGTTTTTT
TRBD1,-,TRBV6-5,TRBJ1-1,14,CASRRQGVGTEAFF,TGTGCCAGCAGGAGACAGGGGGTAGGCACTGAAGCTTTCTTT
TRBD2,-,TRBV4-1,TRBJ2-7,18,CASSHYGTSGSRGYEQYF,TGCGCCAGCAGCCACTACGGGACTAGCGGGAGTAGGGGCTACGAGCAGTACTTC
-,-,TRBV18,TRBJ1-1,14,CASSPGTLNTEAFF,TGTGCCAGCTCACCAGGGACACTGAACACTGAAGCTTTCTTT
TRBD1,once,TRBV27,TRBJ1-2,14,CASSPGQGIGGYTF,TGTGCCAGCAGTCCGGGACAGGGAATTGGAGGCTACACCTTC
TRBD2,once,TRBV27,TRBJ2-7,15,CASSSSSGRWYEQYF,TGTGCCAGCAGTTCGTCTAGCGGGAGATGGTACGAGCAGTACTTC
-,-,TRBV19,TRBJ2-2,13,CASSEQGPGELFF,TGTGCCAGTAGTGAACAGGGTCCCGGGGAGCTGTTTTTT
TRBD1,-,TRBV6-5,TRBJ1-1,14,CASSYSGTGTEAFF,TGTGCCAGCAGTTACTCTGGGACAGGCACTGAAGCTTTCTTT
TRBD1,-,TRBV7-9,TRBJ1-1,13,CASSGRTGNEAFF,TGTGCCAGCAGCGGCAGGACAGGGAACGAGGCTTTCTTT
-,-,TRBV28,TRBJ1-5,16,CASSRSGAGGNQPQHF,TGTGCCAGCAGCCGTAGCGGGGCGGGGGGCAATCAGCCCCAGCATTTT